Listed below are T cell receptor beta chains from one sample, sequenced in a study of cytomegalovirus exposure and HLA in healthy donors. The repertoire was sequenced with immunoSEQ multiplex PCR; TCRdb's copy has only in-frame clones and lacks some. The data show 120,000 to 150,000 clones, roughly 68% seen once. The source material was PBMCs. All receptors come from a man aged 60-69 years in good health and CMV-seronegative. CDR3s include the opening cysteine and the closing phenylalanine or tryptophan. A D gene is named only where the DNA matches it firmly. A clone size is listed for some rows: how often the clone was seen (once, few, many), or a class if it is expanded.

CDR3: CASSPNRDTEAFF
DNA: TGTGCCAGCAGTCCAAACAGGGACACTGAAGCTTTCTTT
J: TRBJ1-1
D: .
size: .
V: TRBV6-1

CDR3: CASRGPNTGELFF
DNA: TGTGCCAGCAGGGGGCCGAACACCGGGGAGCTGTTTTTT
J: TRBJ2-2
D: .
size: .
V: TRBV9

CDR3: CASSLRGFGTDTQYF
DNA: TGTGCCAGCAGCTTAAGAGGGTTTGGCACAGATACGCAGTATTTT
J: TRBJ2-3
D: .
size: .
V: TRBV7-2

CDR3: CASSSRQAHNSPLHF
DNA: TGTGCCAGCAGCTCAAGACAGGCGCATAATTCACCCCTCCACTTT
J: TRBJ1-6
D: .
size: .
V: TRBV11-1

CDR3: CATSRDRGYEQYF
DNA: TGTGCCACCAGCAGAGATAGGGGGTACGAGCAGTACTTC
J: TRBJ2-7
D: .
size: .
V: TRBV15

CDR3: CASSYSTGLNTEAFF
DNA: TGTGCCAGCAGTTACTCGACAGGGCTGAACACTGAAGCTTTCTTT
J: TRBJ1-1
D: TRBD1
size: few
V: TRBV6-5

CDR3: CSVVWAVSEAFF
DNA: TGCAGCGTTGTATGGGCCGTTTCTGAAGCTTTCTTT
J: TRBJ1-1
D: .
size: few
V: TRBV29-1

CDR3: CASSLTGSTASTEAFF
DNA: TGTGCCAGCAGCTTAACTGGGTCGACAGCCTCAACTGAAGCTTTCTTT
J: TRBJ1-1
D: .
size: few
V: TRBV7-3

CDR3: CAISARAGGDPGGYTF
DNA: TGTGCCATCAGTGCACGGGCAGGGGGCGATCCAGGGGGCTACACCTTC
J: TRBJ1-2
D: TRBD1
size: .
V: TRBV10-3

CDR3: CASSEDIGQGGFLIYEQYF
DNA: TGTGCCAGCAGTGAAGATATAGGGCAGGGGGGCTTCTTAATCTACGAGCAGTACTTC
J: TRBJ2-7
D: .
size: .
V: TRBV2

CDR3: CASSLASVDEQYF
DNA: TGTGCCAGCAGTTTGGCCAGCGTGGACGAGCAGTACTTC
J: TRBJ2-7
D: .
size: .
V: TRBV28

CDR3: CASSLGFGDTQYF
DNA: TGTGCCAGCAGCTTAGGTTTCGGAGATACGCAGTATTTT
J: TRBJ2-3
D: .
size: .
V: TRBV7-2

CDR3: CASSRPLGEAFF
DNA: TGTGCCAGCAGTCGCCCACTAGGTGAAGCTTTCTTT
J: TRBJ1-1
D: .
size: .
V: TRBV28

CDR3: CASTSIERGSEAFF
DNA: TGTGCCAGCACGTCGATCGAGAGGGGGTCGGAAGCTTTCTTT
J: TRBJ1-1
D: .
size: .
V: TRBV7-9

CDR3: CASSLWVGRVWGNSPLHF
DNA: TGTGCCAGCAGCTTATGGGTAGGGAGGGTGTGGGGGAATTCACCCCTCCACTTT
J: TRBJ1-6
D: .
size: few
V: TRBV7-8

CDR3: CASSDPYRMNTEAFF
DNA: TGTGCCAGCAGTGATCCGTACAGGATGAACACTGAAGCTTTCTTT
J: TRBJ1-1
D: .
size: few
V: TRBV25-1

CDR3: CASSQGGAEAFF
DNA: TGTGCCAGCTCCCAAGGGGGAGCTGAAGCTTTCTTT
J: TRBJ1-1
D: .
size: .
V: TRBV18

CDR3: CATMGGDEAFF
DNA: TGTGCCACGATGGGGGGAGACGAAGCTTTCTTT
J: TRBJ1-1
D: .
size: .
V: TRBV19

CDR3: CASSLRTGDTDTQYF
DNA: TGTGCCAGCAGTTTAAGAACAGGAGACACAGATACGCAGTATTTT
J: TRBJ2-3
D: .
size: few
V: TRBV28

CDR3: CASSPRDSYEQYF
DNA: TGTGCCAGCTCACCCCGGGATTCCTACGAGCAGTACTTC
J: TRBJ2-7
D: .
size: .
V: TRBV18

CDR3: CASSATVQGGGNSPLHF
DNA: TGTGCCAGCAGCGCCACCGTACAGGGTGGGGGTAATTCACCCCTCCACTTT
J: TRBJ1-6
D: .
size: .
V: TRBV9

CDR3: CASSLRGGTEAFF
DNA: TGCGCCAGCAGCCTAAGGGGAGGCACTGAAGCTTTCTTT
J: TRBJ1-1
D: .
size: few
V: TRBV4-3

CDR3: CASSSGQGRSPLHF
DNA: TGCGCCAGCAGCTCCGGACAGGGACGTTCACCCCTCCACTTT
J: TRBJ1-6
D: TRBD1
size: once
V: TRBV5-1

CDR3: CSVLEGSGNTIYF
DNA: TGCAGCGTTTTAGAGGGATCGGGAAACACCATATATTTT
J: TRBJ1-3
D: .
size: .
V: TRBV29-1

CDR3: CASRSIVYGYTF
DNA: TGTGCCAGCAGGTCGATAGTCTATGGCTACACCTTC
J: TRBJ1-2
D: .
size: .
V: TRBV2

CDR3: CASSVDRGENTIYF
DNA: TGTGCCAGCAGCGTGGACAGGGGAGAAAACACCATATATTTT
J: TRBJ1-3
D: TRBD1
size: few
V: TRBV9

CDR3: CASSGGTGRGNEQFF
DNA: TGTGCCAGCAGTGGTGGGACAGGCAGGGGCAATGAGCAGTTCTTC
J: TRBJ2-1
D: TRBD1
size: .
V: TRBV2

CDR3: CASSSSLGQGVQFF
DNA: TGTGCCAGCAGCTCCTCCTTGGGACAGGGAGTGCAGTTCTTC
J: TRBJ2-1
D: TRBD1
size: few
V: TRBV7-6

CDR3: CAWSVLQGVTEAFF
DNA: TGTGCCTGGAGTGTACTACAGGGTGTGACTGAAGCTTTCTTT
J: TRBJ1-1
D: .
size: .
V: TRBV30

CDR3: CASSQGAGAGQPQHF
DNA: TGTGCCAGCAGCCAGGGGGCAGGGGCCGGTCAGCCCCAGCATTTT
J: TRBJ1-5
D: .
size: .
V: TRBV4-2

CDR3: CASSSRTSGSYEQYF
DNA: TGTGCCAGCAGCTCGCGGACTAGCGGGAGCTACGAGCAGTACTTC
J: TRBJ2-7
D: TRBD2
size: few
V: TRBV7-2

CDR3: CAISLDREDTEAFF
DNA: TGTGCCATCAGCCTTGACAGGGAGGACACTGAAGCTTTCTTT
J: TRBJ1-1
D: TRBD1
size: .
V: TRBV10-3

CDR3: CASSLGDRGGGYTF
DNA: TGTGCCAGCAGCTTGGGAGACAGGGGCGGCGGCTACACCTTC
J: TRBJ1-2
D: TRBD1
size: once
V: TRBV7-9

CDR3: CASSRDSGSPLHF
DNA: TGTGCCAGCAGCCGGGACAGTGGTTCACCCCTCCACTTT
J: TRBJ1-6
D: TRBD1
size: once
V: TRBV2

CDR3: CASRRGGLAGGIADTQYF
DNA: TGTGCCAGTAGGCGAGGGGGACTAGCGGGAGGGATCGCAGATACGCAGTATTTT
J: TRBJ2-3
D: TRBD2
size: once
V: TRBV19